This T cell receptor beta chain was observed in a study of CD8 T cells in ankylosing spondylitis. Findings and limits, study-wide: Clones tied to disease were said to be significantly enriched in matched ankylosing spondylitis synovial fluid. Reports of some motif variants in reactive arthritis synovial fluid and blood predate this one. Within ankylosing spondylitis blood, a TCR beta motif made up of several highly homologous variants appeared to be characteristic.

The TCR beta libraries were generated through quantitative 5'-RACE incorporating molecular barcodes. TCRdb ran MiXCR on the 5' RACE reads and lists one entry per CDR3 protein. This table holds nearly 350,000 distinct CDR3 sequences, roughly 14% found once. The CDR3 covers 11 residues. Per the germline V gene, CDR1 is MNHEY and CDR2 is SVGAGI. Trimming took 7 bases from V and 3 from J, leaving 4 bases between them. This clonotype was seen a few times. Its antigen is as yet unknown. The receptor's source is a male donor with ankylosing spondylitis or in good health (not recorded which). Specimen: blood, either unsorted or a sorted T cell fraction (not recorded which). This chain uses TRBV6-5 with TRBJ2-4; no reliable D call. Here the CDR3 reads CASNYKNIQYF. CDR3 DNA sequence: TGTGCCAGCAACTACAAAAACATTCAGTACTTC.